Following are 23 T cell receptor beta chains from one sample sequenced in a study of CD8+ T cells in alopecia areata. Isolated RNA was reverse transcribed into cDNA used as the sequencing template. The data were produced by immunoSEQ multiplex PCR, yet TCRdb's version contains in-frame clones alone and is incomplete. The table shows 110,000 to 150,000 clones, with roughly three fifths occurring only once. Sequencing was performed on CD4+ T cells sorted from blood, taken at week 0. These receptors all stem from a human donor with alopecia areata.

The chain couples TRBV15 to TRBJ2-7; D not certain. V lost 4 bases to trimming and J lost 3 bases, with 10 bases between them. Germline assignment: CDR1 LNHNV and CDR2 YYDKDF (reference sequence). The CDR3 is 13 residues long. This CDR3 is CATSMGIDYEQYF. CDR3 in DNA: TGTGCCACCAGCATGGGCATAGACTACGAGCAGTACTTC.

The chain links TRBV7-9 to TRBJ1-6; 7 nucleotides line up with TRBD1. CDR3 length: 15 residues. The germline V gene has CDR1 SEHNR and CDR2 FQNEAQ (reference sequence). Germline trimming cut 7 bases from V and 5 bases from J; bases unmatched to any gene: 8. CDR3 protein: CASTPTGTDNSPLHF. DNA for the CDR3: TGTGCCAGCACCCCCACCGGGACAGATAATTCACCCCTCCACTTT.

This rearrangement joins TRBV6-5 to TRBJ2-2, with 8 bases identical to TRBD1. Germline CDR1 MNHEY, CDR2 SVGAGI. There are 12 residues in the CDR3. Germline trimming cut 6 bases from V and 6 bases from J; bases unmatched to any gene: 0. In DNA form, the CDR3 reads TGTGCCAGCAGGACAGGGGCCGGGGAGCTGTTTTTT. It encodes CASRTGAGELFF.

This chain's CDR3 is CASSASLAHEQYF. CDR3 nucleotides: TGCGCCAGCAGCGCCTCGCTGGCCCACGAGCAGTACTTC. The chain carries TRBV10-1 and TRBJ2-7; no reliable D call. The CDR3 runs 13 residues. Deletions cut 6 bases from V and 5 bases from J, with 14 bases between. From germline, CDR1 is WNHNN and CDR2 SYGVQD (reference sequence).

The rearrangement links TRBV5-1 to TRBJ1-2; D is unresolved. The CDR3 is 13 residues long. V lost 3 bases and J 3 bases, leaving 9 bases between the germline ends. CDR1 SGHRS and CDR2 YFSETQ come from the germline V gene. The CDR3 loop reads CASSSGEHYGYTF. Written as DNA, the CDR3 is TGCGCCAGCAGCTCCGGGGAGCACTATGGCTACACCTTC.

The chain uses TRBV5-6 and TRBJ1-1, with D maybe TRBD1 (5 bases). This CDR3 region has 19 residues. V was cut by 7 bases and J by 0 bases, with 28 bases left in between. Germline V gene sequence: CDR1 SGHDT, CDR2 YYEEEE. The CDR3 coding sequence is TGTGCCAGCCTTTACTTGGAGTTGTTAGGACACAGAATGAACACTGAAGCTTTCTTT. Protein sequence: CASLYLELLGHRMNTEAFF.

The chain joins TRBV7-2 to TRBJ2-7; TRBD1 matches at 8 bases. Germline V gives CDR1 SGHTA, CDR2 FQGNSA. The V and J ends lost 4 bases and 7 bases, in that order; junction bases with no gene match: 12. The length of the CDR3 is 15 residues. The CDR3 spells CASSSPGQVPFEQYF. The CDR3 coding sequence is TGTGCCAGCAGCTCACCGGGACAGGTGCCCTTTGAGCAGTACTTC.

CDR3 in DNA: TGTGCCACCAGCAGGGACAGGGGGCGTCAGCCCCAGCATTTT. Translation: CATSRDRGRQPQHF. The chain carries TRBV15 and TRBJ1-5; the match to TRBD1 covers 11 bases. Germline loops: CDR1 LNHNV, CDR2 YYDKDF (reference sequence). V lost 3 bases, J lost 6 bases, and 1 base stayed unmatched. The CDR3 spans 14 residues. The whole variable domain, remainder taken from reference TRBV15 and TRBJ1-5, is DAMVIQNPRYQVTQFGKPVTLSCSQTLNHNVMYWYQQKSSQAPKLLFHYYDKDFNNEADTPDNFQSRRPNTSFCFLDIRSPGLGDTAMYLCATSRDRGRQPQHFGDGTRLSIL.

CDR3 protein: CAWNRIPSSYNSPLHF. The DNA of the CDR3 is TGTGCCTGGAACAGGATACCAAGCTCCTATAATTCACCCCTCCACTTT. The genes are TRBV30 and TRBJ1-6, with D possibly TRBD1 on 5 matching bases. The germline CDR1 and CDR2 sequences are GTSNPN and SVGIG (reference sequence). Trimming took 4 bases from V and 0 from J, leaving 13 bases between them. The length of the CDR3 is 16 residues.

CDR3 region: CASSLSQGNYGYTF. The DNA for the CDR3 is TGTGCCAGCAGCTTGAGTCAAGGGAACTATGGCTACACCTTC. The gene calls are TRBV5-6 and TRBJ1-2; D is ambiguous. Per germline, CDR1 SGHDT and CDR2 YYEEEE. Trimming removed 1 base from V and 2 bases from J, with 9 bases in between. The CDR3 has 14 residues. Based on the CDR3 plus reference TRBV5-6 and TRBJ1-2, the full variable domain is DAGVTQSPTHLIKTRGQQVTLRCSPKSGHDTVSWYQQALGQGPQFIFQYYEEEERQRGNFPDRFSGHQFPNYSSELNVNALLLGDSALYLCASSLSQGNYGYTFGSGTRLTVV.

V gene TRBV28 combines with J gene TRBJ1-2; a possible D gene is TRBD1 (5 bases). Germline values: CDR1 MDHEN, CDR2 SYDVKM. The CDR3 covers 13 residues. V gave up 3 bases and J gave up 5 bases, with 10 bases separating them. The CDR3 is CASSLGREYGYTF. DNA of the CDR3: TGTGCCAGCAGTTTGGGCAGGGAATATGGCTACACCTTC.

The CDR3 is CSVVPGTGDPGNTEAFF. In DNA form, the CDR3 reads TGCAGCGTTGTGCCCGGGACAGGGGATCCAGGGAACACTGAAGCTTTCTTT. The V call is TRBV29-1, the J call TRBJ1-1; the match to TRBD1 covers 10 bases. The germline CDR1 and CDR2 sequences are SQVTM and ANQGSEA. The CDR3 extends over 17 amino acids. Unmatched junction bases numbered 12, after V lost 4 bases and J lost 1 base.

The chain employs TRBV5-1 and TRBJ2-5; 7 bases map to TRBD2. The V gene end was trimmed by 0 bases and the J gene end by 4 bases; junction bases not matched to a gene: 3. CDR1 SGHRS and CDR2 YFSETQ come from the germline V gene. The CDR3 runs to 14 residues. The CDR3 protein is CASSLGTRRETQYF. The CDR3 DNA reads TGCGCCAGCAGCTTGGGGACTAGAAGAGAGACCCAGTACTTC.

The count of this clone is one. The genes are TRBV6-1 and TRBJ2-3; 10 bases are shared with TRBD2. The CDR3 spans 17 residues. After removal of 5 bases from V and 0 bases from J, the junction contained 8 bases not matched to a gene. The germline gives CDR1 MNHNS, CDR2 SASEGT. The CDR3 bases are TGTGCCAGCAGTCAAGGCAAGACTAGCGGGAGCACAGATACGCAGTATTTT. It translates to CASSQGKTSGSTDTQYF.

This chain links TRBV6-5 with TRBJ2-3; 11 positions match TRBD1. The V gene's germline CDR1 is MNHEY and CDR2 SVGAGI. The CDR3 runs to 16 residues. Trimming took 0 bases from V and 3 from J; bases not matched to a gene: 2. DNA of the CDR3: TGTGCCAGCAGTTACTCGGGACAGGGGGGAACAGATACGCAGTATTTT. It codes for CASSYSGQGGTDTQYF.

A few counts support this clone. The chain links TRBV5-4 to TRBJ2-2, with D maybe TRBD2 (6 bases). The CDR3 is made up of 15 amino acids. Deletions cut 4 bases from V and 1 base from J, with 11 bases between. Germline-derived CDR1 and CDR2 are SGHNT and YYREEE (reference sequence). The CDR3 reads CASSQGLVNTGELFF. The CDR3 nucleotides read TGTGCCAGCAGCCAGGGACTCGTGAACACCGGGGAGCTGTTTTTT.

V gene TRBV29-1 combines with J gene TRBJ2-7; TRBD1 matches at 8 bases. The germline V gene encodes CDR1 SQVTM and CDR2 ANQGSEA. Losses at the gene ends were 7 bases for V and 2 bases for J; bases not matched to a gene: 4. CDR3 size: 12 residues. For the CDR3, the DNA is TGCAGCGGAGGACAGGGTACCTACGAGCAGTACTTC. Residues: CSGGQGTYEQYF.

The chain joins TRBV30 to TRBJ2-1, with 8 bases matching TRBD1. The germline V gene has CDR1 GTSNPN and CDR2 SVGIG (reference sequence). The length of the CDR3 is 13 residues. V gave up 5 bases and J gave up 4 bases; unmatched junction bases: 4. DNA of the CDR3: TGTGCCTGGGAAAGGACAGGGTACAATGAGCAGTTCTTC. Translating it yields CAWERTGYNEQFF. Drawing the rest from reference TRBV30 and TRBJ2-1, the complete variable domain is SQTIHQWPATLVQPVGSPLSLECTVEGTSNPNLYWYRQAAGRGLQLLFYSVGIGQISSEVPQNLSASRPQDRQFILSSKKLLLSDSGFYLCAWERTGYNEQFFGPGTRLTVL.

In regard to this clone: This same CDR3 is encoded by further DNA sequences in the sample. The chain uses TRBV5-4 and TRBJ1-1; D possibly corresponds to TRBD1 (5 bases). The germline V gene has CDR1 SGHNT and CDR2 YYREEE (reference sequence). Between the trimmed V and J ends, which lost 1 base and 1 base, there was a span of 8 bases. This CDR3 is 14 amino acids long. DNA of the CDR3: TGTGCCAGCAGCTTGCAGGGCGGGAACACTGAAGCTTTCTTT. It translates to CASSLQGGNTEAFF.

The chain carries TRBV29-1 and TRBJ2-2; tentatively, D is TRBD1 (5 bases). There are 14 residues in the CDR3. V dropped 6 bases and J dropped 3 bases, with 14 bases sitting between them. CDR1 and CDR2 from the germline V gene are SQVTM and ANQGSEA. The CDR3: CSVRLLRDTGELFF. The DNA for the CDR3 is TGCAGCGTGCGCCTCCTCAGGGACACCGGGGAGCTGTTTTTT.

The genes are TRBV14 and TRBJ2-1, with D perhaps TRBD1 (6 bases). The CDR3 is made up of 12 amino acids. The V gene's germline CDR1 is SGHDN and CDR2 FVKESK. Trimming left V 6 bases short and J 4 bases short, with 7 bases between. This CDR3 reads CASRGQYNEQFF. The CDR3 DNA is TGTGCCAGCAGAGGACAGTACAATGAGCAGTTCTTC.

The J gene is TRBJ2-4, the V gene TRBV4-1; D is undetermined. The CDR3 extends over 15 amino acids. With 4 bases removed from V and 2 bases from J, the gap between germline ends came to 12 bases. Germline CDR1 reads MGHRA; CDR2 reads YSYEKL. The CDR3 protein is CASSRGEGSKNIQYF. The CDR3 DNA sequence: TGCGCCAGCAGCCGTGGGGAAGGATCCAAAAACATTCAGTACTTC.

This clone has more than one count but fewer than ten. The V call is TRBV27, the J call TRBJ1-2, with D unclear. The germline V gene encodes CDR1 MNHEY and CDR2 SMNVEV (reference sequence). The CDR3 is made up of 13 amino acids. V lost 6 bases, J lost 4 bases, and 12 bases lay in between. CDR3 region: CASSQQPTYGYTF. CDR3 nucleotide sequence: TGTGCCAGCAGCCAACAGCCCACCTATGGCTACACCTTC.